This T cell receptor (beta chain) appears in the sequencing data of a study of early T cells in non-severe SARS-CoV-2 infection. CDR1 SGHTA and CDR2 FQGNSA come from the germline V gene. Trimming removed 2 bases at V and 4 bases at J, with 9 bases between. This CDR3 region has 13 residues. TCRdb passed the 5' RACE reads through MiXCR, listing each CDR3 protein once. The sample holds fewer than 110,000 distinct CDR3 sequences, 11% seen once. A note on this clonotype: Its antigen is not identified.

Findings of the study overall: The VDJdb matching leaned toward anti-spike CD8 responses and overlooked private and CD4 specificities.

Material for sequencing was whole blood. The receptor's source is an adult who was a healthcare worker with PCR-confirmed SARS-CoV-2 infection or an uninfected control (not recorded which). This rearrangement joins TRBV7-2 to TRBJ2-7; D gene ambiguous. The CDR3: CASSLNPSYEQYF. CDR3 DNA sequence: TGTGCCAGCAGCTTAAATCCCTCGTACGAGCAGTACTTC.